The 31 T cell receptor beta chains below come from one sample, sequenced in a study of blood T cell repertoires in COVID-19. Method: immunoSEQ multiplex PCR; TCRdb's copy keeps in-frame clones and lacks some. Altogether about 210,000 clones are present, around 91% being singletons, with the ten largest covering about 4.8%. The sequenced sample was peripheral blood. These receptors were collected from a woman aged 40-49 years with acute or convalescent COVID-19.

This clone was detected only a few times. The genes are TRBV12-3 or TRBV12-4 and TRBJ1-2; the match to TRBD1 covers 9 bases. J lost 8 bases, V lost 4 bases, and 5 bases had no gene match. The CDR3 runs 13 residues. The CDR3 is CASSSRTGEGYTF. The CDR3 nucleotides are TGTGCCAGCAGTTCCCGGACAGGGGAAGGCTACACCTTC.

V is TRBV5-1 and J is TRBJ1-1; D not certain. The CDR3 runs to 13 residues. V lost 4 bases, J lost 5 bases, and 12 bases lay in between. Germline V gene sequence: CDR1 SGHRS, CDR2 YFSETQ. The CDR3 reads CASSLVPRTEAFF. In DNA form, the CDR3 reads TGCGCCAGCAGCCTCGTCCCGAGGACTGAAGCTTTCTTT.

This clone was counted only a few times. This sequence joins TRBV11-3 and TRBJ2-3, with 8 positions matching TRBD2. The CDR3 covers 18 residues. With V trimmed by 2 bases and J by 0 bases, 10 bases remained unmatched. Germline assignment: CDR1 SGHNT and CDR2 YENEEA. Written as DNA, the CDR3 is TGTGCCAGCAGCTTATACCGGGGGGGGCATTCTAGCACAGATACGCAGTATTTT. This codes for CASSLYRGGHSSTDTQYF.

This clone was seen a single time. The chain joins TRBV7-2 to TRBJ1-1; a possible D gene is TRBD1 (5 bases). Trimming stripped 1 base from V and 11 bases from J, with 14 bases between. The germline CDR1 and CDR2 sequences are SGHTA and FQGNSA. This CDR3 is 13 amino acids long. The CDR3 nucleotides are TGTGCCAGCAGCTTAGGGGGGGGTAGGCTGGCTTTCTTT. It codes for CASSLGGGRLAFF.

The gene calls are TRBV7-2 and TRBJ1-3; D gene ambiguous. The CDR3 length is 15 residues. The V end lost 5 bases, the J end lost 0 bases, and 11 bases lay between the germline ends. From germline, CDR1 is SGHTA and CDR2 FQGNSA. The CDR3 here is CASSLYRSSGNTIYF. The CDR3 coding sequence is TGTGCCAGCAGCCTATATAGAAGCTCTGGAAACACCATATATTTT.

The chain has TRBV14 and TRBJ2-6, with 7 nucleotides matching TRBD1. Losses at the gene ends were 6 bases for V and 4 bases for J; bases not matched to a gene: 9. CDR1 is SGHDN and CDR2 is FVKESK in the germline V gene. This CDR3 has 16 amino acids. The CDR3 DNA is TGTGCCAGCAGTCCCCCACAGGGGTACGGGGCCAACGTCCTGACTTTC. Encoded protein: CASSPPQGYGANVLTF.

The sample holds one count of this clone. The V and J genes are TRBV2 and TRBJ2-2; D is uncertain. Trimming removed 4 bases from V and 5 bases from J, with 8 bases in between. Germline V gene sequence: CDR1 SNHLY, CDR2 FYNNEI. CDR3 size: 13 residues. CDR3 residues: CASSAISTGELFF. CDR3 DNA sequence: TGTGCCAGCAGTGCTATATCTACCGGGGAGCTGTTTTTT.

The chain uses TRBV27 and TRBJ1-6, with 11 bases that match TRBD1. V shed 2 bases, J shed 4 bases, and the junction held 10 bases outside the gene matches. Looked up from germline, CDR1 is MNHEY and CDR2 is SMNVEV (reference sequence). The CDR3 is made up of 19 amino acids. This chain's CDR3 is CASSLEGQGAGYYNSPLHF. In nucleotides, the CDR3 is TGTGCCAGCAGTTTAGAAGGACAGGGGGCAGGGTATTATAATTCACCCCTCCACTTT.

J is TRBJ1-5 and V is TRBV6-1; no clear D. Germline V CDR1 and CDR2: MNHNS, SASEGT. Trimming shortened V by 3 bases and J by 5 bases, and 11 bases separated the two germline ends. The CDR3 covers 14 residues. CDR3: CASSDGSGDQPQHF. The CDR3 DNA is TGTGCCAGCAGTGATGGTTCCGGTGATCAGCCCCAGCATTTT.

This clone was seen only once. The J gene is TRBJ1-5, the V gene TRBV6-5, with a weak D call TRBD1 (5 bases). Germline V gene data show CDR1 as MNHEY and CDR2 as SVGAGI. V gave up 0 bases and J gave up 5 bases, with 14 bases separating them. This CDR3 contains 16 residues. CDR3 sequence: CASSYSQDVMYQPQHF. Written as DNA, the CDR3 is TGTGCCAGCAGTTACTCACAGGACGTAATGTATCAGCCCCAGCATTTT.

The chain employs TRBV6-5 and TRBJ1-3; 12 bases are a match to TRBD1. V was pared by 6 bases and J by 3 bases, with 3 bases of the junction left unmatched. The CDR3 contains 15 residues. In germline, CDR1 is MNHEY, CDR2 SVGAGI. In DNA, the CDR3 is TGTGCCAGCAGGGGACAGGGGGCTCGTGGAAACACCATATATTTT. Protein: CASRGQGARGNTIYF.

The chain carries TRBV2 and TRBJ1-4, with a tentative D call TRBD1 (6 bases). V lost 7 bases and J 2 bases, leaving 11 bases between the germline ends. This CDR3 contains 14 residues. Germline V gives CDR1 SNHLY, CDR2 FYNNEI. CDR3 region: CASTNRVTNEKLFF. The CDR3 DNA follows: TGTGCCAGCACAAACAGGGTTACTAATGAAAAACTGTTTTTT.

Details on this clone: It may be a read error: a sequence one base away is much more abundant. CDR3 loop: CASSGDRGNSPLHF. The CDR3 region has the DNA TGTGCCAGCAGTGGTGACAGGGGTAATTCACCCCTCCACTTT. The chain employs TRBV2 and TRBJ1-6, with TRBD1 matching 8 bases. Looked up from germline, CDR1 is SNHLY and CDR2 is FYNNEI. This CDR3 is 14 amino acids long. The V segment lost 4 bases and the J segment 6 bases; nucleotides outside the gene matches: 2.

V and J are TRBV5-6 and TRBJ1-4; tentative D call: TRBD1 (6 bases). The germline V gene has CDR1 SGHDT and CDR2 YYEEEE. The CDR3 spans 15 residues. V was pared by 3 bases and J by 2 bases, with 11 bases between. CDR3 sequence reads: CASSYGQLTNEKLFF. In DNA form, the CDR3 reads TGTGCCAGCAGCTACGGACAGTTGACTAATGAAAAACTGTTTTTT.

The rearrangement links TRBV9 to TRBJ1-5; no clear D. The CDR3 covers 13 residues. Germline V CDR1 and CDR2: SGDLS, YYNGEE. Trimming left V 5 bases short and J 4 bases short, with 10 bases between. The chain's CDR3 is CASSLASNQPQHF. The CDR3 region has the DNA TGTGCCAGCAGTCTTGCCAGTAATCAGCCCCAGCATTTT.

This clone was found once. The chain uses TRBV14 and TRBJ1-6; 8 nucleotides line up with TRBD1. Germline trimming cut 4 bases from V and 6 bases from J; bases unmatched to any gene: 5. Germline V gene data show CDR1 as SGHDN and CDR2 as FVKESK. CDR3 length: 15 residues. CDR3 sequence (DNA): TGTGCCAGCAGCCTCTGGGACAGGCTTAATTCACCCCTCCACTTT. It is translated as CASSLWDRLNSPLHF. Looking up the rest from reference TRBV14 and TRBJ1-6 gives the full variable domain: EAGVTQFPSHSVIEKGQTVTLRCDPISGHDNLYWYRRVMGKEIKFLLHFVKESKQDESGMPNNRFLAERTGGTYSTLKVQPAELEDSGVYFCASSLWDRLNSPLHFGNGTRLTVT.

V is TRBV4-1 and J is TRBJ1-2, with a tentative D call TRBD1 (5 bases). Looked up from germline, CDR1 is MGHRA and CDR2 is YSYEKL. This CDR3 region has 16 residues. Trimming shortened V by 0 bases and J by 4 bases, and 15 bases separated the two germline ends. CDR3: CASSQDRRGPGYGYTF. CDR3 DNA: TGCGCCAGCAGCCAAGATAGGAGGGGCCCTGGCTATGGCTACACCTTC.

The V gene is TRBV12-5, the J gene TRBJ1-5; no clear D gene. The V end lost 1 base, the J end lost 1 base, and 11 bases lay between the germline ends. This CDR3 spans 16 amino acids. The germline CDR1 and CDR2 sequences are LGHNT and FRNRAP. The CDR3 DNA is TGTGCTAGTGGTTTGGCCTCCCGGCGGAGCAATCAGCCCCAGCATTTT. Its translation is CASGLASRRSNQPQHF.

This clone was detected ten times or more. The chain carries TRBV6-4 and TRBJ2-2; D gene ambiguous. The germline V gene encodes CDR1 MRHNA and CDR2 SNTAGT. The V gene lost 0 bases and the J gene lost 6 bases, with 11 bases spanning the gap. The CDR3 extends over 15 amino acids. CDR3 sequence (DNA): TGTGCCAGCAGTGACTCCGGCGGAAGCGCCGGGGAGCTGTTTTTT. Amino acid sequence: CASSDSGGSAGELFF.

The J gene is TRBJ1-1, the V gene TRBV3-1 (or the pseudogene TRBV3-2); possibly TRBD1 for D (6 bases). Germline V gives CDR1 LGHDT, CDR2 YNNKEL (reference sequence). The V gene lost 1 base and the J gene lost 0 bases, with 12 bases spanning the gap. The CDR3 has 16 amino acids. CDR3 nucleotides: TGTGCCAGCAGCCAAGGGGGGGGCCCCATGAACACTGAAGCTTTCTTT. Protein sequence: CASSQGGGPMNTEAFF.

The rearrangement joins TRBV9 to TRBJ2-2; the D is unclear. CDR1 and CDR2 from the germline V gene are SGDLS and YYNGEE. The V end was cut by 0 bases, the J end by 5 bases, with 5 bases between. The CDR3 is 13 residues long. The CDR3: CASSVDGTGELFF. The CDR3 DNA follows: TGTGCCAGCAGCGTAGACGGGACCGGGGAGCTGTTTTTT.

A note on this clone: Compared with germline, one end of the junction differs, possibly owing to a read error. The rearrangement links TRBV6-5 to TRBJ1-5; perhaps TRBD1 as D (6 bases). CDR3 length equals 15 residues. The germline CDR1 and CDR2 sequences are MNHEY and SVGAGI. The CDR3 nucleotides are TGTACCAGCAGTCCCGACAGGTATAGCAATCAGCCCCAGCATTTT. Translation gives CTSSPDRYSNQPQHF.

The chain combines TRBV10-2 with TRBJ1-3; 7 bases match TRBD1. CDR1 WSHSY and CDR2 SAAADI come from the germline V gene. The CDR3 totals 14 residues. Germline trimming cut 6 bases from V and 0 bases from J; bases unmatched to any gene: 2. The CDR3 DNA reads TGCGCCAGCAGCCGGGACAGCTCTGGAAACACCATATATTTT. Its translation: CASSRDSSGNTIYF.

The V and J genes are TRBV3-1 (or the pseudogene TRBV3-2) and TRBJ1-4, with D perhaps matching TRBD1 (6 bases). V was shortened by 5 bases and J by 2 bases, with 12 bases between the two germline ends. This CDR3 is built from 15 residues. In germline, CDR1 is LGHDT, CDR2 YNNKEL (reference sequence). The CDR3 DNA is TGTGCCAGCAGCTCCCGACAGGTTACTAATGAAAAACTGTTTTTT. Encoded protein: CASSSRQVTNEKLFF.

The gene calls are TRBV19 and TRBJ2-3; 9 bases are a match to TRBD1. The CDR3 has 17 amino acids. The germline V gene has CDR1 LNHDA and CDR2 SQIVND (reference sequence). V lost 0 bases and J lost 0; bases outside the gene matches: 4. This chain's CDR3 is CASSIDLGTGSTDTQYF. DNA of the CDR3: TGTGCCAGTAGTATAGACCTGGGGACAGGGAGCACAGATACGCAGTATTTT.

The chain recombines TRBV3-1 (or the pseudogene TRBV3-2) with TRBJ1-2, with D possibly TRBD1 on 6 matching bases. Looked up from germline, CDR1 is LGHDT and CDR2 is YNNKEL (reference sequence). Between the trimmed V and J ends, which lost 0 bases and 2 bases, there was a span of 16 bases. The length of the CDR3 is 17 residues. CDR3 coding DNA: TGTGCCAGCAGCCAAGATCTATTGTCAGGGGCCAACTATGGCTACACCTTC. It yields the protein CASSQDLLSGANYGYTF.

The CDR3 DNA reads as TGCGCCAGCAGCGGGGGACAGGGGGCGGATGGCTACACCTTC. It yields the protein CASSGGQGADGYTF. The genes are TRBV5-1 and TRBJ1-2; 12 bases agree with TRBD1. V shed 4 bases, J shed 6 bases, and the junction held 4 bases outside the gene matches. The CDR3 is 14 amino acids. Looked up from germline, CDR1 is SGHRS and CDR2 is YFSETQ. The full variable domain, its missing parts supplied by reference TRBV5-1 and TRBJ1-2, is KAGVTQTPRYLIKTRGQQVTLSCSPISGHRSVSWYQQTPGQGLQFLFEYFSETQRNKGNFPGRFSGRQFSNSRSEMNVSTLELGDSALYLCASSGGQGADGYTFGSGTRLTVV.

The chain carries TRBV27 and TRBJ1-2, with D unclear. This CDR3 is 14 amino acids long. Trimming shortened V by 5 bases and J by 7 bases, and 17 bases separated the two germline ends. Germline-derived CDR1 and CDR2 are MNHEY and SMNVEV (reference sequence). CDR3 coding DNA: TGTGCCAGCAGTAGGAGGGAAGCGAGCCGTGGCTACACCTTC. Its protein is CASSRREASRGYTF.

This sequence joins TRBV27 and TRBJ2-2, with TRBD2 matching 9 bases. The CDR3 extends over 15 amino acids. The J segment lost 6 bases and the V segment lost 5 bases, leaving 7 bases of the junction unmatched. Germline-derived CDR1 and CDR2 are MNHEY and SMNVEV (reference sequence). The CDR3: CASSALGLASGELFF. The DNA of the CDR3 is TGTGCCAGCAGTGCCCTGGGACTAGCATCCGGGGAGCTGTTTTTT.

This sequence joins TRBV3-1 (or the pseudogene TRBV3-2) and TRBJ1-5, with 10 positions matching TRBD1. The CDR3 spans 15 residues. Trimming took 1 base from V and 5 from J; bases not matched to a gene: 2. Per germline, CDR1 LGHDT and CDR2 YNNKEL (reference sequence). CDR3 loop: CASSQGQGAYQPQHF. In DNA, the CDR3 is TGTGCCAGCAGCCAAGGACAGGGGGCATATCAGCCCCAGCATTTT.

V usage is TRBV6-1 and J usage is TRBJ1-1; D ambiguous. Germline assignment: CDR1 MNHNS and CDR2 SASEGT. The V end lost 3 bases, the J end lost 11 bases, and 16 bases lay between the germline ends. The CDR3 spans 13 residues. CDR3 nucleotide sequence: TGTGCCAGCAGTGACAGGCTTCGTATAGTGGCTTTCTTT. This codes for CASSDRLRIVAFF.